The T cell receptor (beta chain) under discussion was sequenced for a study of OX40 agonist ivuxolimab in advanced cancers. Study context: Three patients had partial responses: one hepatocellular carcinoma, two cutaneous melanoma.

Samples of blood were obtained at baseline, on cycle 4 day 1, and on cycle 7 day 1. Whole-study results and caveats: Circulating CD4+ and CD8+ T cells showed clonal expansion by week 6 at 0.1 to 3.0 mg/kg. Also present in some nonresponders was a low level of normalized T-cell clonal expansion.

With regard to this clone: Its target is unknown.

Method: immunoSEQ multiplex PCR; TCRdb's copy keeps in-frame clones and lacks some. There are tens of thousands of clones in the sample; about four fifths occur only once, and 0.95% to 1.5% lies in the top ten. CDR3 length: 14 amino acids. Trimming took off 8 bases at V and 5 bases at J, with 16 bases between the two ends. Germline V gene sequence: CDR1 KGHSH, CDR2 LQKENI. The TCR sequence derives from an adult with an advanced solid tumor such as melanoma, head and neck, liver or kidney cancer. This specimen consisted of CD4+ or CD8+ T cells sorted from blood, obtained in a trial of the OX40 agonist ivuxolimab. The chain uses TRBV18 and TRBJ2-1; D is unclear. This chain's CDR3 is CASRIQNADNEQFF. The DNA for the CDR3 is TGTGCCAGCAGGATCCAGAACGCGGACAATGAGCAGTTCTTC.